This entry describes one T cell receptor (beta chain). Trimming cost V 7 bases and J 11 bases; bases outside gene matches: 7. The CDR3 extends over 11 amino acids. Germline V lookup: CDR1 MNHGY, CDR2 SVAAGI. Treatment described: preoperative locoregional IRX-2 cytokine immunotherapy. Some clones are missing from TCRdb's copy, which holds only in-frame ones; the method was immunoSEQ multiplex PCR. The sample contains 90,000 to 100,000 clones, 75% to 90% of which appear only once. This sample is drawn from a study of preoperative IRX-2 immunotherapy in early breast cancer. The V gene is TRBV6-9, the J gene TRBJ1-1; 7 bases map to TRBD1. The receptor comes from a human donor with breast cancer. The sample consisted of tumor tissue, taken after IRX-2 immunotherapy. The CDR3 here is CASIRQGSAFF. The CDR3 DNA is TGTGCCAGCATCAGACAGGGTTCGGCTTTCTTT.